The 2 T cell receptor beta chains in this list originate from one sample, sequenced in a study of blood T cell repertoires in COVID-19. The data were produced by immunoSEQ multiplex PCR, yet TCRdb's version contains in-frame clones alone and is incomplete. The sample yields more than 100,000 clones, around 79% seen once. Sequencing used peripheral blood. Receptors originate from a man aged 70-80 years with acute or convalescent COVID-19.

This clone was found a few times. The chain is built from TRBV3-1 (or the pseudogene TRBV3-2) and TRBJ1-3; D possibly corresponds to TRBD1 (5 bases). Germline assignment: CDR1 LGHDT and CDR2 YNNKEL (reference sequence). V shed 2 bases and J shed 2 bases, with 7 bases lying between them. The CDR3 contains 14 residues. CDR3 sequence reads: CASSQKGTGNTIYF. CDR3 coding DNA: TGTGCCAGCAGCCAAAAGGGGACTGGAAACACCATATATTTT.

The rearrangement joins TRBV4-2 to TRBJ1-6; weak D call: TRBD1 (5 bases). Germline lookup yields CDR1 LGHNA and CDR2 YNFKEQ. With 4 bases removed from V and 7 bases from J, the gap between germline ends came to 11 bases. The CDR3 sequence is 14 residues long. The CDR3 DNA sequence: TGTGCCAGCAGCCTTTCCCCAGGGAATTCACCCCTCCACTTT. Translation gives CASSLSPGNSPLHF.